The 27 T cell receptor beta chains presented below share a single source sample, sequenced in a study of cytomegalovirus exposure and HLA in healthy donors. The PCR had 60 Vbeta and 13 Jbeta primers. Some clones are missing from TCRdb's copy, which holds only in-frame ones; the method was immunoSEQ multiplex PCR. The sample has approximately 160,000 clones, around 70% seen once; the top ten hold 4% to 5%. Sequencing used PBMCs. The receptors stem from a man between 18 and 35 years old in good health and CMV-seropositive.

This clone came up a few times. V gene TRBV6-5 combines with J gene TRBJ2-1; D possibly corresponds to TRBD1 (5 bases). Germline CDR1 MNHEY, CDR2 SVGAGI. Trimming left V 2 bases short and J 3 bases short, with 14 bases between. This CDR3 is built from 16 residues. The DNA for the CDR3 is TGTGCCAGCAGTTACGGTGGGGAAGGGGACTACAATGAGCAGTTCTTC. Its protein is CASSYGGEGDYNEQFF.

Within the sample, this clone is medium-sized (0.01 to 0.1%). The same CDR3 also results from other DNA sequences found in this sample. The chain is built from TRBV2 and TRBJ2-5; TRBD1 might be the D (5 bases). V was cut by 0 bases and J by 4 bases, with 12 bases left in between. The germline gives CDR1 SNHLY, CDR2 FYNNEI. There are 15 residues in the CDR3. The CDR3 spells CASSEAQGSGETQYF. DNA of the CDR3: TGTGCCAGCAGTGAAGCCCAGGGATCGGGAGAGACCCAGTACTTC.

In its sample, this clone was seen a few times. CDR3 in amino acids: CASSLELGGNEQYV. Here the CDR3 DNA reads TGCGCCAGCAGCTTGGAACTCGGGGGGAACGAGCAGTACGTC. The chain has TRBV5-1 and TRBJ2-7, with TRBD2 matching over 7 bases. V lost 0 bases and J lost 5; bases outside the gene matches: 5. The CDR3 extends over 14 amino acids. CDR1 SGHRS and CDR2 YFSETQ come from the germline V gene.

In nucleotides, the CDR3 is TGTGCCTGGATTCAGGAGGGGAACTATGGCTACACCTTC. The encoded protein is CAWIQEGNYGYTF. The gene calls are TRBV30 and TRBJ1-2, with D perhaps TRBD1 (5 bases). Germline V gene lookup returns CDR1 GTSNPN and CDR2 SVGIG (reference sequence). The CDR3 consists of 13 residues. With 4 bases removed from V and 2 bases from J, the gap between germline ends came to 11 bases. Full variable domain (missing parts from reference TRBV30 and TRBJ1-2): SQTIHQWPATLVQPVGSPLSLECTVEGTSNPNLYWYRQAAGRGLQLLFYSVGIGQISSEVPQNLSASRPQDRQFILSSKKLLLSDSGFYLCAWIQEGNYGYTFGSGTRLTVV.

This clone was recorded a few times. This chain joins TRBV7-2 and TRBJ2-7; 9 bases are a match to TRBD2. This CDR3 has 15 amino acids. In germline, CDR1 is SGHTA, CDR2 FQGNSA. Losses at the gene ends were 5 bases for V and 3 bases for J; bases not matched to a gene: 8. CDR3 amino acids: CASSVGGGGGYEQYV. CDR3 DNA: TGTGCCAGCAGCGTAGGCGGGGGGGGTGGCTACGAGCAGTACGTC.

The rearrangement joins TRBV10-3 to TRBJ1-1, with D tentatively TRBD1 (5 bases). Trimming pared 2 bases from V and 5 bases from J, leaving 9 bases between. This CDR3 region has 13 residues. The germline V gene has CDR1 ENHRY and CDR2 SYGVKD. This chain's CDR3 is CAISERTRTEAFF. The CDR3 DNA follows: TGTGCCATCAGTGAGAGGACAAGGACTGAAGCTTTCTTT.

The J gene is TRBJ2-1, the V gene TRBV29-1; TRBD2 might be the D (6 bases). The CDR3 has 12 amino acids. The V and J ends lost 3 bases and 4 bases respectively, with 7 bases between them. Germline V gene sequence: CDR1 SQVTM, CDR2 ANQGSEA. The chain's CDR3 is CSVDGGYNEQFF. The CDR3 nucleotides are TGCAGCGTTGATGGGGGGTACAATGAGCAGTTCTTC.

The CDR3 loop reads CASRHPTRGRSYGYTF. CDR3 bases: TGCGCCAGCCGTCACCCGACTAGGGGGCGTAGCTATGGCTACACCTTC. The rearrangement links TRBV4-1 to TRBJ1-2; 7 nucleotides agree with TRBD1. V lost 8 bases, J lost 4 bases, and 16 bases stayed unmatched. This CDR3 comprises 16 residues. CDR1 is MGHRA, CDR2 YSYEKL, per germline.

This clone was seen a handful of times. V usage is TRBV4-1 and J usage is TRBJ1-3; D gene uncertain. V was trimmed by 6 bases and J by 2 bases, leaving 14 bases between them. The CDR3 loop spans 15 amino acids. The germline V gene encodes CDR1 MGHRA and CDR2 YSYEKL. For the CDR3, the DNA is TGCGCCAGCAGGCCCAGTGGTGGCACTGGAAACACCATATATTTT. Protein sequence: CASRPSGGTGNTIYF.

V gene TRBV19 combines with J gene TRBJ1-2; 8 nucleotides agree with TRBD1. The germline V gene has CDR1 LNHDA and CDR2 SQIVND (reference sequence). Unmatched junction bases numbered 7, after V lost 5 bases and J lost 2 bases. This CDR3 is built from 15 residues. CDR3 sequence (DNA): TGTGCCAGTAGTCTACAAGGACAGGGAAACTATGGCTACACCTTC. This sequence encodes CASSLQGQGNYGYTF.

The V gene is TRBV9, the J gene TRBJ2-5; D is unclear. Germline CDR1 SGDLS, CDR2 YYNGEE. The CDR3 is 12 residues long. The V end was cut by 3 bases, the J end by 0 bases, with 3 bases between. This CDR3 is CASSADQETQYF. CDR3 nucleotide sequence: TGTGCCAGCAGCGCCGACCAAGAGACCCAGTACTTC.

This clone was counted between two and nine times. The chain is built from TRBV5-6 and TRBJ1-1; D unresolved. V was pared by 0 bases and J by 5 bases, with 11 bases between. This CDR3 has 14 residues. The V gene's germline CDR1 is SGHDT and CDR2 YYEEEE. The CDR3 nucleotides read TGTGCCAGCAGCTTGGGTGGTCGGGGAACTGAAGCTTTCTTT. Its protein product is CASSLGGRGTEAFF.

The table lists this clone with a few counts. The CDR3 loop reads CASSFLQGKAFF. The CDR3 DNA sequence: TGTGCCAGCAGTTTCCTTCAGGGGAAGGCTTTCTTT. The chain uses TRBV27 and TRBJ1-1, with D perhaps TRBD1 (6 bases). This CDR3 contains 12 residues. Germline values: CDR1 MNHEY, CDR2 SMNVEV (reference sequence). Trimming removed 3 bases at V and 11 bases at J, with 13 bases between.

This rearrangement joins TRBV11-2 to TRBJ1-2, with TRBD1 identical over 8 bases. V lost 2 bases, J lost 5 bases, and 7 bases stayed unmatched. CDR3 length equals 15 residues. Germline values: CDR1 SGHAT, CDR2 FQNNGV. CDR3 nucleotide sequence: TGTGCCAGCAGCTTAAGGCCGGACAGGGAGTATGGCTACACCTTC. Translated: CASSLRPDREYGYTF.

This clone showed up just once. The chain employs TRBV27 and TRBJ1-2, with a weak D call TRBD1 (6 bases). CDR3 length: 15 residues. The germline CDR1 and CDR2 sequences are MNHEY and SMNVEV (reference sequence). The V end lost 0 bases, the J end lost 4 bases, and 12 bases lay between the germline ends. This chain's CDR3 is CASSLSRGQTYGYTF. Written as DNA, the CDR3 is TGTGCCAGCAGTTTATCGCGCGGACAGACCTATGGCTACACCTTC.

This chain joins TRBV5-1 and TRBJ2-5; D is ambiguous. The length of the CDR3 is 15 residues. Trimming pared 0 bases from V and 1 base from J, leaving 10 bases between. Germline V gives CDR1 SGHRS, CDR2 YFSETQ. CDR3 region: CASSLGGAFQETQYF. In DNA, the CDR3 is TGCGCCAGCAGCTTGGGAGGAGCTTTCCAAGAGACCCAGTACTTC.

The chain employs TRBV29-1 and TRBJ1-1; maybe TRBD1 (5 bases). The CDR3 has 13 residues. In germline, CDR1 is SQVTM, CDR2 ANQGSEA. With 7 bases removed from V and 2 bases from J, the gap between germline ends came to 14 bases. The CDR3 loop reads CSASGWVNTEAFF. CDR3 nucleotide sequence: TGCAGCGCCTCAGGGTGGGTTAACACTGAAGCTTTCTTT.

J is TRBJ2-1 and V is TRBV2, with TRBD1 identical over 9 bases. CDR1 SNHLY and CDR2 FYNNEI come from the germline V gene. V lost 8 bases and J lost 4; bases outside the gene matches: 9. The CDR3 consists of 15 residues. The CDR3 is CASCTYRGQYNEQFF. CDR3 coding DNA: TGTGCCAGCTGTACTTACAGGGGGCAATACAATGAGCAGTTCTTC. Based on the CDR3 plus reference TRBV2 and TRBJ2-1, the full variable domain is EPEVTQTPSHQVTQMGQEVILRCVPISNHLYFYWYRQILGQKVEFLVSFYNNEISEKSEIFDDQFSVERPDGSNFTLKIRSTKLEDSAMYFCASCTYRGQYNEQFFGPGTRLTVL.

The CDR3 DNA reads TGCAGCGTTGAACTCGCGGAGATACAAGAGACCCAGTACTTC. Translation gives CSVELAEIQETQYF. The chain recombines TRBV29-1 with TRBJ2-5; D remains ambiguous. V was pared by 2 bases and J by 2 bases, with 12 bases between. The CDR3 runs 14 residues. CDR1 SQVTM and CDR2 ANQGSEA come from the germline V gene.

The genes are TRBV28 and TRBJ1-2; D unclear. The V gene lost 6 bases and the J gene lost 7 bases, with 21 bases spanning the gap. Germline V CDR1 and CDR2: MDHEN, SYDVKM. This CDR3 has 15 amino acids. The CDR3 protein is CASSLEEMSYGGYTF. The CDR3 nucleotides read TGTGCCAGCAGCCTCGAGGAGATGAGCTATGGTGGCTACACCTTC.

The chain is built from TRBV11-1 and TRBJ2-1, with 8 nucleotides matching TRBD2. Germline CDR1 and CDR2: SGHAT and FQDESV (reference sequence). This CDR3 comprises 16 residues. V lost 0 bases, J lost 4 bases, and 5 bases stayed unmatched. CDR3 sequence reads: CASSLARLAPYNEQFF. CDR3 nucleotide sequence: TGTGCCAGCAGCTTAGCCCGACTAGCGCCGTACAATGAGCAGTTCTTC.

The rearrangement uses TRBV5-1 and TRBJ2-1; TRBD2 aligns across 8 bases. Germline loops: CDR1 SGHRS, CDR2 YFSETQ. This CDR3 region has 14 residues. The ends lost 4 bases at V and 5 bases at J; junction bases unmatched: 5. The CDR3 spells CASSLKRENNEQFF. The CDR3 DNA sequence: TGCGCCAGCAGCCTTAAGCGGGAGAACAATGAGCAGTTCTTC. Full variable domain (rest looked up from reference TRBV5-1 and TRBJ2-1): KAGVTQTPRYLIKTRGQQVTLSCSPISGHRSVSWYQQTPGQGLQFLFEYFSETQRNKGNFPGRFSGRQFSNSRSEMNVSTLELGDSALYLCASSLKRENNEQFFGPGTRLTVL.

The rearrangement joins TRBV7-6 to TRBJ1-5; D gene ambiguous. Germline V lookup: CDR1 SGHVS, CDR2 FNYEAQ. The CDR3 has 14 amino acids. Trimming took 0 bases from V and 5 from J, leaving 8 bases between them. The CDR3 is CASSLAEEDQPQHF. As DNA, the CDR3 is TGTGCCAGCAGCTTAGCGGAGGAGGATCAGCCCCAGCATTTT.

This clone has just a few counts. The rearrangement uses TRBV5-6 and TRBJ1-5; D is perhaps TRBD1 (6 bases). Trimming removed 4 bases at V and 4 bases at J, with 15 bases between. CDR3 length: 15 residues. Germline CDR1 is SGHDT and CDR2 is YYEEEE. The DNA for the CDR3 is TGTGCCAGCAGCCCTTTCGGACAGCCAAATCAGCCCCAGCATTTT. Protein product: CASSPFGQPNQPQHF.

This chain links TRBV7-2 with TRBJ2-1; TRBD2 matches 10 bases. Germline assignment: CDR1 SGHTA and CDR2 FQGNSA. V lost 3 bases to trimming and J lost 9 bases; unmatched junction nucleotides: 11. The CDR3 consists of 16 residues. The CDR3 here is CASSFIFGSGGVEQFF. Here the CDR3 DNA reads TGTGCCAGCAGCTTCATATTTGGGAGCGGGGGGGTTGAGCAGTTCTTC.

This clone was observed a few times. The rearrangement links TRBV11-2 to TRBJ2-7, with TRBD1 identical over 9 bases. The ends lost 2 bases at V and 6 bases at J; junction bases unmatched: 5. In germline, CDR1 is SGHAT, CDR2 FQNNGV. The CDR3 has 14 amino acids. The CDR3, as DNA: TGTGCCAGCAGCTTAAAAAGGACAGGGGTCGAGCAGTACGTC. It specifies CASSLKRTGVEQYV.

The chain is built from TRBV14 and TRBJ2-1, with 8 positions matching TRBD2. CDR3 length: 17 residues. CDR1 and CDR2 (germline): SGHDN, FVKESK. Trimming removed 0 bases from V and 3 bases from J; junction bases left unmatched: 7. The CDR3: CASSQDSQRGIYNEQFF. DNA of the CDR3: TGTGCCAGCAGCCAAGATTCCCAGCGGGGGATCTACAATGAGCAGTTCTTC.